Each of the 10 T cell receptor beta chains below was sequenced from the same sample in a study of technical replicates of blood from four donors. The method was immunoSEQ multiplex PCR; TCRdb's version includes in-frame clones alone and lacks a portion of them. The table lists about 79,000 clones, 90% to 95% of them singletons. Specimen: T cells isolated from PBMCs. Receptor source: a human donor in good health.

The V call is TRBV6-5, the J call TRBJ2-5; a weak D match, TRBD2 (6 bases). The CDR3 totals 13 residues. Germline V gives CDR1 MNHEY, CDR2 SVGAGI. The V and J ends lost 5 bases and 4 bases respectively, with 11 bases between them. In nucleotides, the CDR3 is TGTGCCAGCAGTACCGGGACTTTAGAGACCCAGTACTTC. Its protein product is CASSTGTLETQYF.

CDR3 sequence reads: CSVNRKNRDRAYEQYF. In DNA form, the CDR3 reads TGCAGCGTTAACCGGAAAAACCGGGACAGGGCCTACGAGCAGTACTTC. The genes are TRBV29-1 and TRBJ2-7, with 9 bases that match TRBD1. The V gene end was trimmed by 5 bases and the J gene end by 2 bases; junction bases not matched to a gene: 13. Germline V lookup: CDR1 SQVTM, CDR2 ANQGSEA. The CDR3 has 16 residues.

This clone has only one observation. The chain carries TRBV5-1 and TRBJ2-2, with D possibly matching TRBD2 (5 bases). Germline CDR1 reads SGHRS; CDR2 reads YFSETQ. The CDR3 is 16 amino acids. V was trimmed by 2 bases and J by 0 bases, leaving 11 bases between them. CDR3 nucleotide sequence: TGCGCCAGCAGCTTTAGCGTCAATGCGAACACCGGGGAGCTGTTTTTT. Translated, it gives CASSFSVNANTGELFF. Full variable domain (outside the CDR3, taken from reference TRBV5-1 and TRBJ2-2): KAGVTQTPRYLIKTRGQQVTLSCSPISGHRSVSWYQQTPGQGLQFLFEYFSETQRNKGNFPGRFSGRQFSNSRSEMNVSTLELGDSALYLCASSFSVNANTGELFFGEGSRLTVL.

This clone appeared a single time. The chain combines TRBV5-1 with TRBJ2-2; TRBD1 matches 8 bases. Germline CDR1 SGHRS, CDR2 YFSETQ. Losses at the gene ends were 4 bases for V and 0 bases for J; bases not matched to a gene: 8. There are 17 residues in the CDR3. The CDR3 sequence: CASSPYRTGTNTGELFF. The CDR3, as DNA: TGCGCCAGCAGCCCCTACCGGACAGGGACGAACACCGGGGAGCTGTTTTTT.

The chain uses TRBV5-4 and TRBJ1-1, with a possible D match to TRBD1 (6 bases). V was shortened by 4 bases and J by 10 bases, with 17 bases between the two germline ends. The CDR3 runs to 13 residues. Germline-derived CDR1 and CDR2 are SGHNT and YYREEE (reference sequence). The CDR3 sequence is CASSQGSKGRAFF. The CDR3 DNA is TGTGCCAGCAGCCAGGGGTCCAAAGGGAGAGCTTTCTTT.

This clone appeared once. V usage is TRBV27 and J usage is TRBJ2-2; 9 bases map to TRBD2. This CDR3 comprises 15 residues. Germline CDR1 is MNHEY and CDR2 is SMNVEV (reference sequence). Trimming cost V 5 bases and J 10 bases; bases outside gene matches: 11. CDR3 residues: CASSRAGGFGVELFF. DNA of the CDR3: TGTGCCAGCAGTCGTGCGGGGGGGTTTGGCGTGGAGCTGTTTTTT.

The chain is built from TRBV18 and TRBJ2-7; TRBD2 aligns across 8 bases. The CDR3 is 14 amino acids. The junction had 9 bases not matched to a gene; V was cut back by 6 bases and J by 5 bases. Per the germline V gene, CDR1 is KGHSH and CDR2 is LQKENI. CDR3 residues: CASSPGTSSHEQYF. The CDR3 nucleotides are TGTGCCAGCTCCCCCGGGACTAGTTCCCACGAGCAGTACTTC.

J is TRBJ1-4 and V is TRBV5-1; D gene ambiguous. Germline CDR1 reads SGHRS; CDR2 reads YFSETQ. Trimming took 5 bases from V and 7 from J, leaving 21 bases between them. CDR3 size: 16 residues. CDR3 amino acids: CASRPLVGKLGEKLFF. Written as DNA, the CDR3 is TGCGCCAGCAGGCCATTGGTCGGGAAGCTGGGTGAAAAACTGTTTTTT.

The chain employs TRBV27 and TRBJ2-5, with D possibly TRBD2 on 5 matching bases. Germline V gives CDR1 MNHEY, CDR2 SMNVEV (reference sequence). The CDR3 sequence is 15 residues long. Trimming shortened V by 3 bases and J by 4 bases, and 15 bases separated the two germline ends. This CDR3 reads CASSFSSAAGETQYF. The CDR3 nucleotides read TGTGCCAGCAGTTTTAGTTCGGCGGCGGGAGAGACCCAGTACTTC.

The CDR3 is CASSLWGGATNEQFF. The CDR3, as DNA: TGTGCCAGCAGCCTTTGGGGGGGCGCGACGAATGAGCAGTTCTTC. The chain recombines TRBV5-6 with TRBJ2-1; a weak D match, TRBD2 (7 bases). Per the germline V gene, CDR1 is SGHDT and CDR2 is YYEEEE. The CDR3 extends over 15 amino acids. Trimming cost V 4 bases and J 7 bases, with 18 bases left between them.